A single sample gave rise to the 5 T cell receptor beta chains below, sequenced in a study of CD8+CD57+ T cells in acquired aplastic anemia (dated 2018 in TCRdb). TCRdb lists the instrument as Illumina HiSeq 2000. TCR beta VDJ combination and CDR3 sequence profiling used genomic DNA as the template. Through fastp at Q25 and MiXCR, TCRdb rebuilt clones from the public reads, retaining in-frame beta chains. Each record represents a unique CDR3 protein, reported with the most common genes and DNA among its rows. The sample records some 120,000 distinct CDR3 sequences, over 45% of which are singletons. 2% to 3% of the sample comes from the top ten. The sequencing sample was made of sorted CD4+, CD8+, or CD8+CD57+ T cells (not recorded which) from PBMCs. These receptors were taken from a human donor in good health, serving as a control.

The chain has TRBV19 and TRBJ1-6; TRBD1 agrees at 8 bases. The germline V gene encodes CDR1 LNHDA and CDR2 SQIVND (reference sequence). After removal of 5 bases from V and 13 bases from J, the junction contained 13 bases not matched to a gene. CDR3 length: 15 amino acids. For the CDR3, the DNA is TGTGCCAGTAGTGTTGGGACAGGAGGGTCGTCGCCCCTCCACTTT. Amino acids: CASSVGTGGSSPLHF.

V is TRBV11-2 and J is TRBJ2-5; 12 bases align to TRBD2. The CDR3 spans 17 residues. Germline CDR1 and CDR2: SGHAT and FQNNGV. The J segment lost 5 bases and the V segment lost 0 bases, leaving 7 bases of the junction unmatched. The CDR3 DNA is TGTGCCAGCAGCTTAGAGGCTAGCGGGGGGGCCGTCGAGACCCAGTACTTC. Protein: CASSLEASGGAVETQYF.

About this clonotype: This may stem from a read error, because a much larger clone lies one nucleotide away. The chain carries TRBV6-5 and TRBJ1-2, with 11 bases matching TRBD1. V dropped 4 bases and J dropped 1; count of bases not matched to a gene: 5. Germline CDR1 and CDR2: MNHEY and SVGAGI. CDR3 length equals 16 residues. CDR3 in amino acids: CASSSGQGAVNYGYTF. In DNA form, the CDR3 reads TGTGCCAGCAGTTCCGGACAGGGGGCTGTTAACTATGGCTACACCTTC.

The V gene is TRBV2, the J gene TRBJ2-3, with D unresolved. V lost 5 bases and J 0 bases, leaving 12 bases between the germline ends. Germline CDR1 reads SNHLY; CDR2 reads FYNNEI. This CDR3 has 15 amino acids. CDR3: CASSRTRTSTDTQYF. CDR3 DNA sequence: TGTGCCAGCAGTAGGACCAGAACTAGCACAGATACGCAGTATTTT.

This clonotype was picked up many times. The gene calls are TRBV20-1 and TRBJ1-3; D unclear. The V gene lost 6 bases and the J gene lost 0 bases, with 12 bases spanning the gap. The CDR3 extends over 14 amino acids. Germline assignment: CDR1 DFQATT and CDR2 SNEGSKA (reference sequence). The CDR3 DNA reads TGCAGTGCGCCTAATCCGAGCTCTGGAAACACCATATATTTT. It specifies CSAPNPSSGNTIYF.